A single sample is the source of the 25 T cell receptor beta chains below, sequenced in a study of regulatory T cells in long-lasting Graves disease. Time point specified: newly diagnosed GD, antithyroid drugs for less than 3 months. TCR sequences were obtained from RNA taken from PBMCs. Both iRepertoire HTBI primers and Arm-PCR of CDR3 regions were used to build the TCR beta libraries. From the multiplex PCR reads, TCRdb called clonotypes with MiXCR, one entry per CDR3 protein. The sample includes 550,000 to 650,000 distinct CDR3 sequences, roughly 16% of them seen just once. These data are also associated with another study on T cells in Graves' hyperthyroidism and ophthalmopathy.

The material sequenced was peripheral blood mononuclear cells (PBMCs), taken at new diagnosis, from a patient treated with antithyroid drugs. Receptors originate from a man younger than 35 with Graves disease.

CDR3 sequence reads: CSAESGRGPGELFF. CDR3 nucleotides: TGCAGTGCCGAAAGCGGGAGAGGACCCGGGGAGCTGTTTTTT. J is TRBJ2-2 and V is TRBV20-1, with 8 bases aligning to TRBD2. V lost 6 bases and J lost 6; bases outside the gene matches: 9. CDR3 length: 14 residues. The germline V gene encodes CDR1 DFQATT and CDR2 SNEGSKA (reference sequence).

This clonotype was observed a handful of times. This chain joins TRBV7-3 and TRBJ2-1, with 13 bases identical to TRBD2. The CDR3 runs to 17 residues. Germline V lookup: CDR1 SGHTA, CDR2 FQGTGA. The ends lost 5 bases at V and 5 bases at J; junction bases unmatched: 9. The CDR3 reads CASSTTGGTSGNNEQFF. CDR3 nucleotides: TGTGCCAGCAGCACTACGGGGGGGACTAGCGGGAACAATGAGCAGTTCTTC.

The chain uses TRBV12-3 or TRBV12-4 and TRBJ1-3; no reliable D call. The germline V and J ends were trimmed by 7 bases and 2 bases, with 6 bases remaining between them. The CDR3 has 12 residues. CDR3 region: CASTWAGNTIYF. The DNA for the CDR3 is TGTGCCAGCACTTGGGCTGGAAACACCATATATTTT.

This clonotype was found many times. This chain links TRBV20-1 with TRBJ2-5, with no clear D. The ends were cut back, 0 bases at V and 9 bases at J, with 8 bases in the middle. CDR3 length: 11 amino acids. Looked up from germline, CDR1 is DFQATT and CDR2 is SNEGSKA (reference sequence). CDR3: CSARDRRAQYF. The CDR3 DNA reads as TGCAGTGCTAGAGATCGTCGGGCCCAGTACTTC.

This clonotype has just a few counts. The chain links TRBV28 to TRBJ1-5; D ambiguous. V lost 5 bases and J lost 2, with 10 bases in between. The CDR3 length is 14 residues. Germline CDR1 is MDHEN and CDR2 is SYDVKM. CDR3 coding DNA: TGTGCCAGCAGTCCTGAGTACGGCAATCAGCCCCAGCATTTT. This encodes CASSPEYGNQPQHF. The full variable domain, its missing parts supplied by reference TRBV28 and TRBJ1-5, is DVKVTQSSRYLVKRTGEKVFLECVQDMDHENMFWYRQDPGLGLRLIYFSYDVKMKEKGDIPEGYSVSREKKERFSLILESASTNQTSMYLCASSPEYGNQPQHFGDGTRLSIL.

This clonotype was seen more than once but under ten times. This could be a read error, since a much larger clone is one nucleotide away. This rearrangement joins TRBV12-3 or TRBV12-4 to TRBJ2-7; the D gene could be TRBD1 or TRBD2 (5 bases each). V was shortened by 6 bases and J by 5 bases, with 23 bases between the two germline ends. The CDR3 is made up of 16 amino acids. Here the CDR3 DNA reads TGTGCCAGCAGCTTCTACCTCCGGGACGGGGTACACGAGCAGTACTTC. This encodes CASSFYLRDGVHEQYF.

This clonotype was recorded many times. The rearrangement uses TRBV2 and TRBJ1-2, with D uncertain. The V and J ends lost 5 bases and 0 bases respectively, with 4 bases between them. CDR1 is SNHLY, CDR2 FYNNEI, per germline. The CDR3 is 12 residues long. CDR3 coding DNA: TGTGCCAGCAGTCTGACTAACTATGGCTACACCTTC. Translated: CASSLTNYGYTF.

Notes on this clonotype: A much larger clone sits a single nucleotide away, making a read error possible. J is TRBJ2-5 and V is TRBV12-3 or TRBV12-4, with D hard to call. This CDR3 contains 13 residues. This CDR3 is CAGSHSYQETQYF. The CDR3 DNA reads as TGTGCCGGCAGTCACAGTTACCAAGAGACCCAGTACTTC.

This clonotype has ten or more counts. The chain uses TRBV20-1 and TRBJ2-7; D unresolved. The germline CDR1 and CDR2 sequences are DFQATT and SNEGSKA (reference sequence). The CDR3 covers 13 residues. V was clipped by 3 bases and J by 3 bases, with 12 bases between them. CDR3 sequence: CSAREQSSYEQYF. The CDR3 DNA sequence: TGCAGTGCTAGGGAGCAAAGTAGCTACGAGCAGTACTTC.

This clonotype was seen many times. CDR3 sequence: CASQGQGAYEQYF. CDR3 DNA: TGTGCCAGCCAGGGACAGGGGGCCTACGAGCAGTACTTC. The chain has TRBV12-3 or TRBV12-4 and TRBJ2-7; 11 nucleotides match TRBD1. The CDR3 length is 13 residues. The J segment lost 2 bases and the V segment lost 8 bases, leaving 2 bases of the junction unmatched.

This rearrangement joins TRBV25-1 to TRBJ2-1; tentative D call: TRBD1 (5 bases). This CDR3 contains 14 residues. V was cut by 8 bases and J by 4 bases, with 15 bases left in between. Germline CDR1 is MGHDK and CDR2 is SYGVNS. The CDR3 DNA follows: TGTGCCAGCGAGATCACAGGAATATACAATGAGCAGTTCTTC. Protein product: CASEITGIYNEQFF.

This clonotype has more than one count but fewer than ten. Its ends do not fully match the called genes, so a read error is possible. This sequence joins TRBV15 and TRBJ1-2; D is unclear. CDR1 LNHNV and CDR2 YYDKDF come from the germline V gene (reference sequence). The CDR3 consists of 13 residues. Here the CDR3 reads CATSREPTSIYAF. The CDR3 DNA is TGTGCCACCAGCAGAGAGCCAACAAGCATCTACGCCTTC. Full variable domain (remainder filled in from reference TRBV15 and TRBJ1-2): DAMVIQNPRYQVTQFGKPVTLSCSQTLNHNVMYWYQQKSSQAPKLLFHYYDKDFNNEADTPDNFQSRRPNTSFCFLDIRSPGLGDTAMYLCATSREPTSIYAFGSGTRLTVV.

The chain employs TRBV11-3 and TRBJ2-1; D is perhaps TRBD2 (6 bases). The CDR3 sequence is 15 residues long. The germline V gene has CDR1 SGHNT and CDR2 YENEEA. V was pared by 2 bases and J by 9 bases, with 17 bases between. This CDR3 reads CASSLYPSRGSEQFF. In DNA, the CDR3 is TGTGCCAGCAGCTTATATCCATCGCGGGGCTCTGAGCAGTTCTTC.

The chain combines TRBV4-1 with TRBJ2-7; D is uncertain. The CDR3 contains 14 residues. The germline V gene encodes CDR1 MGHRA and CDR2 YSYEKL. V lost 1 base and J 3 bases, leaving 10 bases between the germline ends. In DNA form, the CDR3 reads TGCGCCAGCAGCCAAGGCAAAGGGTTCTACGAGCAGTACTTC. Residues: CASSQGKGFYEQYF.

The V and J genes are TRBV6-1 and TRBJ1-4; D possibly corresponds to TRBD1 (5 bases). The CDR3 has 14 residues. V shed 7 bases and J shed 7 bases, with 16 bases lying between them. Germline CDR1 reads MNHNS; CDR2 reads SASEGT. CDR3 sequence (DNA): TGTGCCAGCAATTCCGGGGGTTTCGGTGAAAAACTGTTTTTT. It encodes CASNSGGFGEKLFF.

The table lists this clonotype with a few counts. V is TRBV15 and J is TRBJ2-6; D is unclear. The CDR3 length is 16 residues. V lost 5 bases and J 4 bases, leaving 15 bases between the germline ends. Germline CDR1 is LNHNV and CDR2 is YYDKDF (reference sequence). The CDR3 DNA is TGTGCCACCAGCCCCAACCGGGCTTCCGGGGCCAACGTCCTGACTTTC. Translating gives CATSPNRASGANVLTF.

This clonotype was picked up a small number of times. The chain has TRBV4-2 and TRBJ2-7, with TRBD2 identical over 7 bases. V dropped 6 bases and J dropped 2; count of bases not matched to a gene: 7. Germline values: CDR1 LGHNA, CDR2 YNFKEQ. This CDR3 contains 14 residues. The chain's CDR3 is CASSTGGPPYEQYF. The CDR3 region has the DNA TGTGCCAGCAGTACGGGAGGCCCTCCCTACGAGCAGTACTTC.

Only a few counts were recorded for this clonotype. The CDR3 nucleotides read TGTGCCATCAGTGAGCTAGCTTCCCTCTCCTACAATGAGCAGTTCTTC. Translating gives CAISELASLSYNEQFF. The rearrangement uses TRBV10-3 and TRBJ2-1; a possible D gene is TRBD2 (5 bases). Germline V gene sequence: CDR1 ENHRY, CDR2 SYGVKD. Trimming removed 2 bases at V and 0 bases at J, with 11 bases between. The CDR3 has 16 amino acids.

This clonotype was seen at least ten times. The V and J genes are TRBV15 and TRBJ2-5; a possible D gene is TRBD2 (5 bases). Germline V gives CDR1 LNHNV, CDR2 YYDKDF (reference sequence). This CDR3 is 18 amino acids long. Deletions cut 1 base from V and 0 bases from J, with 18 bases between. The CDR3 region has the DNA TGTGCCACCAGCAGAGGAGTAGGCGGGTGGCTAAACCAAGAGACCCAGTACTTC. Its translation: CATSRGVGGWLNQETQYF. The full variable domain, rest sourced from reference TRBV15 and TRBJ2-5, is DAMVIQNPRYQVTQFGKPVTLSCSQTLNHNVMYWYQQKSSQAPKLLFHYYDKDFNNEADTPDNFQSRRPNTSFCFLDIRSPGLGDTAMYLCATSRGVGGWLNQETQYFGPGTRLLVL.

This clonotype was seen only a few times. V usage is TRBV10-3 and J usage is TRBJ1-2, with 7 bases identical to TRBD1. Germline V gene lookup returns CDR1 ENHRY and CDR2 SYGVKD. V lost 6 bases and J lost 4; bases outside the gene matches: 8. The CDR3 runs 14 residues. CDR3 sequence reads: CAISGTVRGYGYTF. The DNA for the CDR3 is TGTGCCATCAGCGGGACAGTGCGGGGCTATGGCTACACCTTC.

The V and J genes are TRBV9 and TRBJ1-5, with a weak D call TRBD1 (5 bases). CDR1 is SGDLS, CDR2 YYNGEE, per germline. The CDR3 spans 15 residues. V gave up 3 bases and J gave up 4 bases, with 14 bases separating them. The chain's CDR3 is CASSEGDRYNQPQHF. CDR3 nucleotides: TGTGCCAGCAGCGAGGGCGACAGATATAATCAGCCCCAGCATTTT.

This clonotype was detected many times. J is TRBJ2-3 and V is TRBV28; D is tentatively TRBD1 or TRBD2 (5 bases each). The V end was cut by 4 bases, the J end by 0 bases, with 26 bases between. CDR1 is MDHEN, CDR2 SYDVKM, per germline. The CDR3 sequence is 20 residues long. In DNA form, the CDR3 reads TGTGCCAGCAGTTCCCCCCCCGGGGCCTGGGTGACCCTAAGCACAGATACGCAGTATTTT. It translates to CASSSPPGAWVTLSTDTQYF.

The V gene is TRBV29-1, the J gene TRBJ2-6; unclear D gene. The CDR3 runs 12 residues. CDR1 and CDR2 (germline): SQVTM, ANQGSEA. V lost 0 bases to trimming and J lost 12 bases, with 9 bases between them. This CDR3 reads CSVEDHTAVLTF. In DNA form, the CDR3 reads TGCAGCGTTGAAGATCACACAGCCGTCCTGACTTTC. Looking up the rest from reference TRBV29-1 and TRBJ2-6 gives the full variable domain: SAVISQKPSRDICQRGTSLTIQCQVDSQVTMMFWYRQQPGQSLTLIATANQGSEATYESGFVIDKFPISRPNLTFSTLTVSNMSPEDSSIYLCSVEDHTAVLTFGAGSRLTVL.

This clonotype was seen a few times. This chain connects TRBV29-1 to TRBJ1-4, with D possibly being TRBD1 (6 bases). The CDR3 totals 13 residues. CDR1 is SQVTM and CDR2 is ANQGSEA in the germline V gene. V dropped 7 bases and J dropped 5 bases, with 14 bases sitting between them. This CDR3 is CSAAGQGNEKLFF. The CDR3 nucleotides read TGCAGCGCCGCGGGGCAGGGGAATGAAAAACTGTTTTTT.

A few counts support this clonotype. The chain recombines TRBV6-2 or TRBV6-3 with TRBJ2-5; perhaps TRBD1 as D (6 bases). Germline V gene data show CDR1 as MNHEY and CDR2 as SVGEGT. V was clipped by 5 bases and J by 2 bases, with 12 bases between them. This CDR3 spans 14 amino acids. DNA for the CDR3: TGTGCCAGCAGTGAAGAGGGGGTTCAAGAGACCCAGTACTTC. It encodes CASSEEGVQETQYF.